This T cell receptor (beta chain) was observed in a study of blood T cell repertoires in COVID-19. Overall study: Acute and convalescent COVID-19 specimens originated in the United States, Italy and Spain. The cDNA or gDNA used as material had been derived from T cells, B-cell-depleted T cells, or PBMCs.

Losses at the gene ends were 3 bases for V and 2 bases for J; bases not matched to a gene: 10. This CDR3 is built from 17 residues. Germline V lookup: CDR1 SGDLS, CDR2 YYNGEE. Original processing methods: From reference gene primer amplification, estimates of nucleated cell counts were derived. The table came from immunoSEQ multiplex PCR; TCRdb's copy has only in-frame clones and leaves some out. D and trimming come from the DNA, and the V and J calls and clone size come from that table. The data contain 70,000 or so clones, 87% of them singletons. The sequence was obtained from a woman aged 80 or over with acute or convalescent COVID-19. V is TRBV9 and J is TRBJ2-3, with 9 bases lining up with TRBD1. Sequences were obtained from peripheral blood. The CDR3 is CASSAGWDRAFTDTQYF. CDR3 coding DNA: TGTGCCAGCAGCGCTGGGTGGGACAGGGCCTTCACAGATACGCAGTATTTT.